One sample yielded the 3 T cell receptor beta chains listed below, sequenced in a study of blood T cell repertoires in COVID-19. Assay: immunoSEQ multiplex PCR; the TCRdb copy retains only in-frame clones and omits some. Among roughly 96,000 clones listed, about 81% were seen once. Material: peripheral blood. These receptors all stem from a man aged 55 to 70 with acute or convalescent COVID-19.

The chain employs TRBV29-1 and TRBJ2-3; 7 bases are shared with TRBD1. V was pared by 4 bases and J by 0 bases, with 4 bases of the junction left unmatched. Germline lookup yields CDR1 SQVTM and CDR2 ANQGSEA. This CDR3 contains 14 residues. CDR3 in amino acids: CSVARGPSTDTQYF. CDR3 nucleotide sequence: TGCAGCGTTGCGAGGGGGCCTAGCACAGATACGCAGTATTTT.

Concerning this clone: Other DNA sequences in this sample translate to the same CDR3. V and J are TRBV2 and TRBJ1-6, with D possibly TRBD1 on 5 matching bases. The CDR3 runs 14 residues. V gave up 2 bases and J gave up 9 bases, with 11 bases separating them. Germline V gives CDR1 SNHLY, CDR2 FYNNEI. The CDR3 sequence: CASSETRQGSPLHF. The CDR3 DNA reads TGTGCCAGCAGTGAAACCCGCCAGGGTTCACCCCTCCACTTT. The complete variable domain, with remaining parts taken from reference TRBV2 and TRBJ1-6, reads EPEVTQTPSHQVTQMGQEVILRCVPISNHLYFYWYRQILGQKVEFLVSFYNNEISEKSEIFDDQFSVERPDGSNFTLKIRSTKLEDSAMYFCASSETRQGSPLHFGNGTRLTVT.

The V and J genes are TRBV7-9 and TRBJ1-1, with D tentatively TRBD1 (6 bases). The CDR3 is 14 residues long. CDR1 and CDR2 (germline): SEHNR, FQNEAQ (reference sequence). Trimming removed 6 bases from V and 1 base from J, with 12 bases in between. CDR3 nucleotides: TGTGCCAGCAGTCTTTGGACAGAGAACACTGAAGCTTTCTTT. Amino acids: CASSLWTENTEAFF.